This T cell receptor (beta chain) originates from a study of neurological immune-mediated disorders. Study findings and constraints: Patients with HTLV-1-associated myelopathy showed the most TCR clonal expansion. Those with multiple sclerosis showed the least, falling below healthy controls. Across subjects, expanded clones had no CDR3 amino acid sequences in common, pointing to private repertoires in all groups.

In this sample, this clonotype turned up many times. What it binds is not known. For the unsorted libraries, 2 million PBMCs stored at -80 C served as input. Germline V gene lookup returns CDR1 SGHKS and CDR2 YYEKEE (reference sequence). After removal of 0 bases from V and 6 bases from J, the junction contained 9 bases not matched to a gene. The CDR3 runs to 16 residues. Whenever a sequencing run was performed, it yielded over 170 million TCR-beta sequences from 15-18 subjects. TCRdb reanalysed the 5' RACE reads using MiXCR and keeps one entry per CDR3 protein. The table includes tens of thousands of distinct CDR3 sequences, 2% to 3% detected once.

The rearrangement links TRBV5-5 to TRBJ2-7, with 10 bases lining up with TRBD2. The receptor's source is a woman aged 25 to 39 with multiple sclerosis. The specimen sequenced was PBMCs. The CDR3 DNA reads as TGTGCCAGCAGCTTGGGCCTTACGACTAGCGGGCTCGAGCAGTACTTC. Its translation is CASSLGLTTSGLEQYF.